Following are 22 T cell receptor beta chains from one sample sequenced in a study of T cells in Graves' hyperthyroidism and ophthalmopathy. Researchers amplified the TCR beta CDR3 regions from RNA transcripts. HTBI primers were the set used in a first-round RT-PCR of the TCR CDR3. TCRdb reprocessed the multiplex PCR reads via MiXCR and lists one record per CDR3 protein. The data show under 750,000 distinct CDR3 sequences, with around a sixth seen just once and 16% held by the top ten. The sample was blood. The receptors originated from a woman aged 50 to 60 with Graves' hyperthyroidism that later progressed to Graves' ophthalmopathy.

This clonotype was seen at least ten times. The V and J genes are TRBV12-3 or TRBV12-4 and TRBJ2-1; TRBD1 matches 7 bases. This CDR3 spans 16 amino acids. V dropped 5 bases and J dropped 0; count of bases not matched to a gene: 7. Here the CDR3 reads CASSPPTGFSYNEQFF. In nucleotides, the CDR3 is TGTGCCAGCAGTCCCCCGACAGGGTTCTCCTACAATGAGCAGTTCTTC.

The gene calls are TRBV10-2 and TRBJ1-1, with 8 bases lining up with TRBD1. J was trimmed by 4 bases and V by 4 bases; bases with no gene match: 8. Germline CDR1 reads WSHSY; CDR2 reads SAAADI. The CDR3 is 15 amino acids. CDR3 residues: CASSARTGGVTEAFF. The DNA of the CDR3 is TGCGCCAGCAGTGCCCGCACAGGGGGGGTCACTGAAGCTTTCTTT.

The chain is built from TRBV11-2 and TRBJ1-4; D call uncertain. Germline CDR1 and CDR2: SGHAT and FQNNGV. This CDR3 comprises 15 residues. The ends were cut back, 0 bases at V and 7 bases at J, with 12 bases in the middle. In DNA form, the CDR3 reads TGTGCCAGCAGCTTAGATCCGGGTATAAGTGAAAAACTGTTTTTT. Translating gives CASSLDPGISEKLFF.

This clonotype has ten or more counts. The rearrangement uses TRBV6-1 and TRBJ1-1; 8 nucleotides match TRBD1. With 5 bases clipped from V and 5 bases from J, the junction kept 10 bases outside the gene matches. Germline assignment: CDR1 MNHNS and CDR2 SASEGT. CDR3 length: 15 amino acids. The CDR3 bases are TGTGCCAGCAGTCCCCCGACAGGGGATTCGACTGAAGCTTTCTTT. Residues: CASSPPTGDSTEAFF.

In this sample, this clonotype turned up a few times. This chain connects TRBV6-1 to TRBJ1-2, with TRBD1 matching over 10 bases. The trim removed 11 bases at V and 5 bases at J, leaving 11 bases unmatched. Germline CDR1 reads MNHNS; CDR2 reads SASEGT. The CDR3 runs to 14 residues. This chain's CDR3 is CALSSGTGEYGYTF. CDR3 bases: TGTGCCTTGAGCTCCGGGACAGGGGAATATGGCTACACCTTC.

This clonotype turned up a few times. The CDR3 here is CASSEGQTSNQPQHF. CDR3 DNA: TGTGCCAGCAGTGAAGGACAGACTAGCAATCAGCCCCAGCATTTT. V gene TRBV2 combines with J gene TRBJ1-5; D is perhaps TRBD1 (5 bases). The germline V gene has CDR1 SNHLY and CDR2 FYNNEI. The CDR3 runs 15 residues. With 1 base removed from V and 0 bases from J, the gap between germline ends came to 7 bases.

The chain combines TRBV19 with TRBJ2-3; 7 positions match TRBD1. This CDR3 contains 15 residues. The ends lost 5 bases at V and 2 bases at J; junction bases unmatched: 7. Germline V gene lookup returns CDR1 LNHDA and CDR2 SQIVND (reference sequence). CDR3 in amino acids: CASSPGQALTDTQYF. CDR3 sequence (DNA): TGTGCCAGTAGTCCCGGACAGGCCCTCACAGATACGCAGTATTTT.

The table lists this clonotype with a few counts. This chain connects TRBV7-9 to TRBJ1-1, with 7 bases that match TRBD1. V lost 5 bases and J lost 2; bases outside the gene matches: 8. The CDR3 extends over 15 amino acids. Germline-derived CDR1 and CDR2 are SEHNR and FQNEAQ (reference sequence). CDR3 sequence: CASSPRRDSNTEAFF. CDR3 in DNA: TGTGCCAGCAGCCCCCGCCGGGACAGTAACACTGAAGCTTTCTTT. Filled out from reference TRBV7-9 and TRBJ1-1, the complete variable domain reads DTGVSQNPRHKITKRGQNVTFRCDPISEHNRLYWYRQTLGQGPEFLTYFQNEAQLEKSRLLSDRFSAERPKGSFSTLEIQRTEQGDSAMYLCASSPRRDSNTEAFFGQGTRLTVV.

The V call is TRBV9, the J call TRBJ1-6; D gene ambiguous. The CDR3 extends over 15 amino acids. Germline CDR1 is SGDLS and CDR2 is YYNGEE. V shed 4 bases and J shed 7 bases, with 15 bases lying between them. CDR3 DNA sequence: TGTGCCAGCAGCCCTTCGCGGCAGTTGAATTCACCCCTCCACTTT. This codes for CASSPSRQLNSPLHF.

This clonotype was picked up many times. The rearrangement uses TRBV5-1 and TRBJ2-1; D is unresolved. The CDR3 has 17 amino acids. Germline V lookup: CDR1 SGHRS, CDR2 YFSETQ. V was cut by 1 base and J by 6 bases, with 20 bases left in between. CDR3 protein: CASSLTNSPGHFNEQFF. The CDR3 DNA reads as TGCGCCAGCAGCTTGACTAACTCCCCGGGTCATTTCAATGAGCAGTTCTTC.

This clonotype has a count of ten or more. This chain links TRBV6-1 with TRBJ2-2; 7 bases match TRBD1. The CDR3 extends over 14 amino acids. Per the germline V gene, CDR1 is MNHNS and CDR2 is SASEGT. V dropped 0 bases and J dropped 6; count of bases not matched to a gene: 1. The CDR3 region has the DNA TGTGCCAGCAGTGAAGCGAGGGGGCCCGGGGAGCTGTTTTTT. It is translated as CASSEARGPGELFF.

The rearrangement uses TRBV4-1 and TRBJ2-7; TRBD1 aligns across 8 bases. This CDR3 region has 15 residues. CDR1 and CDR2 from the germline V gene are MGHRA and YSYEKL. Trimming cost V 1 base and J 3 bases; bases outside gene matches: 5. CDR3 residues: CASSQAKTGDYEQYF. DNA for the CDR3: TGCGCCAGCAGCCAAGCGAAGACAGGGGACTACGAGCAGTACTTC.

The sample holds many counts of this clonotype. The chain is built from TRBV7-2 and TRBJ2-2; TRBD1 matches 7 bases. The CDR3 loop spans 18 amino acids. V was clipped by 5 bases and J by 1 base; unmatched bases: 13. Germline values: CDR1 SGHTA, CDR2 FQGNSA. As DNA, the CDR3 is TGTGCCAGCAGCAGCCCCCCCCGGGGACAGATGAACACCGGGGAGCTGTTTTTT. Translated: CASSSPPRGQMNTGELFF. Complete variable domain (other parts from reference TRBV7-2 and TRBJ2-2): GAGVSQSPSNKVTEKGKDVELRCDPISGHTALYWYRQSLGQGLEFLIYFQGNSAPDKSGLPSDRFSAERTGGSVSTLTIQRTQQEDSAVYLCASSSPPRGQMNTGELFFGEGSRLTVL.

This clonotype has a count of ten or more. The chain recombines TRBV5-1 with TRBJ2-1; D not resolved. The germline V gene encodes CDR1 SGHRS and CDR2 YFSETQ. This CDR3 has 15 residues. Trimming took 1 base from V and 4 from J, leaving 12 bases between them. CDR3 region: CASSLTTRPYNEQFF. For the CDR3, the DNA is TGCGCCAGCAGCTTGACTACAAGGCCTTACAATGAGCAGTTCTTC.

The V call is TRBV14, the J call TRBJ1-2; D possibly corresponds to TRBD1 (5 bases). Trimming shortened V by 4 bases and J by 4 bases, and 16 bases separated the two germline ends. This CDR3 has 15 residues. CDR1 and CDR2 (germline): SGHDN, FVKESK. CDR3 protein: CASSLLPLGAYGYTF. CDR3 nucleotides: TGTGCCAGCAGCCTGCTTCCGTTAGGGGCCTATGGCTACACCTTC.

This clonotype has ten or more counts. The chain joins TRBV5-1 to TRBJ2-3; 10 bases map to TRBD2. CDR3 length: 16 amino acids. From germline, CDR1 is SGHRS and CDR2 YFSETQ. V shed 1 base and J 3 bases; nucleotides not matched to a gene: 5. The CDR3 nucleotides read TGCGCCAGCAGCTTGACGAGCGGGGGGGTTACAGATACGCAGTATTTT. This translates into CASSLTSGGVTDTQYF.

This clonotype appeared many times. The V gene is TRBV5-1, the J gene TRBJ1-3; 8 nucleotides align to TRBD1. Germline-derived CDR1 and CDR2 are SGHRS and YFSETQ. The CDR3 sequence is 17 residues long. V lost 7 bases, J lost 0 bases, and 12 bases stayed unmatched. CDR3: CASGGGQGLSSGNTIYF. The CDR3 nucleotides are TGCGCCAGCGGGGGAGGACAGGGTCTAAGCTCTGGAAACACCATATATTTT.

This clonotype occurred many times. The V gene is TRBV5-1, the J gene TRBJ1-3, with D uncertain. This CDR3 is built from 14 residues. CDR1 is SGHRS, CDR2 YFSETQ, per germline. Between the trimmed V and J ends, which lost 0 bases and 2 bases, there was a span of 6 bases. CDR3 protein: CASSLDGTGNTIYF. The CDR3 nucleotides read TGCGCCAGCAGCTTGGATGGGACTGGAAACACCATATATTTT.

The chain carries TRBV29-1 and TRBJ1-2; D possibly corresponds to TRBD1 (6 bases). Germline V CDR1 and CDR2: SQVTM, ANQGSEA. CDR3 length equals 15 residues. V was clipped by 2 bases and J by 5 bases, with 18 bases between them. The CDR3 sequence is CSVEPGAEQRYGYTF. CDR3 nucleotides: TGCAGCGTTGAACCAGGGGCTGAGCAGAGATATGGCTACACCTTC.

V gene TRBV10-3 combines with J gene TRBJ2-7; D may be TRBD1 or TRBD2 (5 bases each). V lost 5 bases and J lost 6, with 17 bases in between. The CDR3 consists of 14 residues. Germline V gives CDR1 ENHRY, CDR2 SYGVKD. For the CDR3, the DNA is TGTGCCATCAGTTCCGGGACCGAGATAGGCGAGCAGTACTTC. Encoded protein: CAISSGTEIGEQYF.

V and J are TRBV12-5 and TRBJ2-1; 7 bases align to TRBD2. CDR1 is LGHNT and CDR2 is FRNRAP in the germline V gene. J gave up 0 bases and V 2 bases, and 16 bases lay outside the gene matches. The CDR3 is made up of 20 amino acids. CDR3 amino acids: CASGLPTGTTLSSSYNEQFF. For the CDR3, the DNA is TGTGCTAGTGGTTTGCCAACCGGGACTACCCTAAGCAGCTCCTACAATGAGCAGTTCTTC. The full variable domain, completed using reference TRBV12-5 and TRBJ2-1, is DARVTQTPRHKVTEMGQEVTMRCQPILGHNTVFWYRQTMMQGLELLAYFRNRAPLDDSGMPKDRFSAEMPDATLATLKIQPSEPRDSAVYFCASGLPTGTTLSSSYNEQFFGPGTRLTVL.

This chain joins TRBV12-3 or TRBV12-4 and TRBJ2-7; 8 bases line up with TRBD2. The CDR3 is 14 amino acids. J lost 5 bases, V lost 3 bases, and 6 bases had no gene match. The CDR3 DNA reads TGTGCCAGCAGTTTCGGGGGGGCAGGCGACGAGCAGTACTTC. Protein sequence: CASSFGGAGDEQYF.